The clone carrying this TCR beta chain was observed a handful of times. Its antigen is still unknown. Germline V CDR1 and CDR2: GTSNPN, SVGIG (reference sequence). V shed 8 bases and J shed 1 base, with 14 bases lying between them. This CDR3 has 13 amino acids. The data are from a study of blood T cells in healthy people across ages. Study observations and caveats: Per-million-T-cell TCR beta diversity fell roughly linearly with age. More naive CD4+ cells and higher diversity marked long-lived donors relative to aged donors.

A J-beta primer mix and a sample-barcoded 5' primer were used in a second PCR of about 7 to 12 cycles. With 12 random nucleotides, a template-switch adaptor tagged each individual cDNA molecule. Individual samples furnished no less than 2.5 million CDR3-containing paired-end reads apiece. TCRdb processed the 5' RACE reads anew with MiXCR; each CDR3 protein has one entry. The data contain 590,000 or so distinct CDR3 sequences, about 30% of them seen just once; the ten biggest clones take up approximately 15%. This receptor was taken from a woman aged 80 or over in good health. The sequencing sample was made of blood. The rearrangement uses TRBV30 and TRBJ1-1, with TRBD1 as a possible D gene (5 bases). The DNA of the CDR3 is TGTGCCGCCGACCGGAGGGGGAACACTGAAGCTTTCTTT. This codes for CAADRRGNTEAFF.